The present TCR beta chain was sequenced within a study of CD8 T cells in Susac syndrome. It was with random hexamers that roughly 0.45 to 1 ug RNA was reverse transcribed. In TCRdb, the immunoSEQ multiplex PCR reads were re-called with MiXCR into one record per CDR3 protein. There are about 200,000 distinct CDR3 sequences in the sample; roughly 95% occur only once, and less than 0.11% lies in the top ten. Trimming shortened V by 0 bases and J by 4 bases, and 10 bases separated the two germline ends. The CDR3 runs to 15 residues. Germline V gene lookup returns CDR1 SGDLS and CDR2 YYNGEE. Input material: CD4+ T cells from PBMCs. The receptor was isolated from a human donor in good health. V and J are TRBV9 and TRBJ1-4, with TRBD1 as a possible D gene (6 bases). The CDR3 here is CASSVEDRFNEKLFF. The CDR3 nucleotides read TGTGCCAGCAGCGTAGAAGACAGGTTTAATGAAAAACTGTTTTTT.